This T cell receptor (beta chain) was recovered during a study of shared clonotypes between healthy human individuals. This clone was counted once. Trimming stripped 0 bases from V and 0 bases from J, with 18 bases between. The CDR3 has 18 residues. CDR1 and CDR2 (germline): SGHTA, FQGNSA. Repertoires were generated with immunoSEQ multiplex PCR, while TCRdb's copy carries only in-frame clones and drops some. The profile covers millions of clones, with just over 90% appearing a single time and over 0.12% taken by the ten largest. The sequencing input was naive CD4+ T cells sorted from blood. As for subset: CD45RA+ positively selected. The rearrangement joins TRBV7-2 to TRBJ2-7; TRBD2 is a possible D gene (7 bases). The receptor's source is a man aged 18 to 30 in good health. CDR3 DNA: TGTGCCAGCAGCTTAGCGCTCCCGGGGGGACACAGCTCCTACGAGCAGTACTTC. Amino acids: CASSLALPGGHSSYEQYF.